This T cell receptor (beta chain) was observed in a study of control samples from healthy donors and cancer patients. The table came from immunoSEQ multiplex PCR; TCRdb's copy has only in-frame clones and leaves some out. The sample contains roughly 450,000 clones, 90% of which appear only once. V was shortened by 4 bases and J by 1 base, with 23 bases between the two germline ends. The CDR3 consists of 18 residues. The V gene's germline CDR1 is SGDLS and CDR2 YYNGEE. The chain uses TRBV9 and TRBJ2-5, with a tentative D call TRBD1 (6 bases). What was sequenced was PBMCs. This sequence originates from a man in his forties with head and neck cancer. The CDR3: CASSPRPPRDKPQETQYF. CDR3 nucleotide sequence: TGTGCCAGCAGCCCGCGACCCCCACGGGACAAACCCCAAGAGACCCAGTACTTC.